This T cell receptor beta chain was identified in a study of blood T cell repertoires in COVID-19. In the source study's methods: From reference gene primer amplification, estimates of nucleated cell counts were derived. Profiling relied on immunoSEQ multiplex PCR, and the TCRdb table lists in-frame clones only, not all of them. V and J calls and clone size come straight from that table; D and trimming were deduced from the DNA. The table shows 180,000 or so clones, with about 82% occurring only once. Everyone who took part was about 18 to 90 years old, and they came from about 25 US areas. Cohort allocation depended upon clinical history that participants reported. Per the germline V gene, CDR1 is DFQATT and CDR2 is SNEGSKA (reference sequence). V was shortened by 3 bases and J by 1 base, with 9 bases between the two germline ends. The CDR3 extends over 13 amino acids.

The chain recombines TRBV20-1 with TRBJ2-5, with D possibly being TRBD2 (5 bases). This clonotype originated in a man aged 35 to 55 with acute COVID-19. Sequenced input: PBMCs or T cells enriched from blood (not recorded which). CDR3 in DNA: TGCAGTGCTAGTCCCGGGATCCAAGAGACCCAGTACTTC. Its protein product is CSASPGIQETQYF.